This entry lists 18 T cell receptor beta chains sequenced from one sample in a study of blood T cell repertoires in COVID-19. Libraries were prepared by immunoSEQ multiplex PCR; TCRdb keeps only in-frame clonotypes and omits some of them. The sample gives about 88,000 clones, around nine tenths of which show up once; 1.5% to 2% is in the top ten. The sample consisted of peripheral blood. These receptors came from a man aged 55-75 years with acute or convalescent COVID-19.

V is TRBV12-3 or TRBV12-4 and J is TRBJ2-7; D perhaps matches TRBD1 (5 bases). V dropped 6 bases and J dropped 5 bases, with 14 bases sitting between them. CDR3 length: 13 residues. CDR3 DNA sequence: TGTGCCAGCAGCCTAGGGGTTCCCGACGAGCAGTACTTC. Translating gives CASSLGVPDEQYF.

CDR3 nucleotide sequence: TGTGCCAGCAGCTTAAACGAGGCGAACACTGAAGCTTTCTTT. As protein: CASSLNEANTEAFF. The chain links TRBV7-9 to TRBJ1-1; no clear D. CDR1 is SEHNR and CDR2 is FQNEAQ in the germline V gene (reference sequence). CDR3 length: 14 residues. Between the trimmed V and J ends, which lost 2 bases and 1 base, there was a span of 8 bases.

V gene TRBV10-3 combines with J gene TRBJ2-3; 8 bases are shared with TRBD2. Germline CDR1 and CDR2: ENHRY and SYGVKD. The V and J ends lost 0 bases and 4 bases, in that order; junction bases with no gene match: 6. CDR3 length equals 16 residues. CDR3 residues: CAISESSGRGPDTQYF. In nucleotides, the CDR3 is TGTGCCATCAGTGAGTCGAGCGGGAGAGGGCCAGATACGCAGTATTTT.

J is TRBJ1-5 and V is TRBV28; D remains unclear. With 3 bases removed from V and 4 bases from J, the gap between germline ends came to 10 bases. CDR1 is MDHEN and CDR2 is SYDVKM in the germline V gene. The length of the CDR3 is 14 residues. CDR3 DNA: TGTGCCAGCAGTTTCCACCAAGAGAATCAGCCCCAGCATTTT. Translated, it gives CASSFHQENQPQHF.

The gene calls are TRBV11-2 and TRBJ2-3; TRBD2 aligns across 9 bases. V lost 1 base and J lost 7; bases outside the gene matches: 3. This CDR3 has 14 residues. CDR1 is SGHAT, CDR2 FQNNGV, per germline. For the CDR3, the DNA is TGTGCCAGCAGCTTAGGTAGCGGGAGAAATACGCAGTATTTT. This translates into CASSLGSGRNTQYF.

The chain combines TRBV5-1 with TRBJ2-7; 11 bases are a match to TRBD2. CDR3 length: 16 amino acids. The V gene's germline CDR1 is SGHRS and CDR2 YFSETQ. V was pared by 4 bases and J by 5 bases, with 11 bases of the junction left unmatched. The chain's CDR3 is CASSDPTSGRNNEQYF. CDR3 bases: TGCGCCAGCAGCGACCCAACTAGCGGGAGAAATAACGAGCAGTACTTC.

The chain combines TRBV7-2 with TRBJ2-7; a possible D gene is TRBD2 (5 bases). The CDR3 is 14 residues long. V was clipped by 3 bases and J by 3 bases, with 12 bases between them. Germline CDR1 is SGHTA and CDR2 is FQGNSA. The CDR3 loop is CASSFESGNYEQYF. As DNA, the CDR3 is TGTGCCAGCAGCTTTGAGAGCGGAAACTACGAGCAGTACTTC. The full variable domain, in which reference TRBV7-2 and TRBJ2-7 provide the parts outside the CDR3, is GAGVSQSPSNKVTEKGKDVELRCDPISGHTALYWYRQSLGQGLEFLIYFQGNSAPDKSGLPSDRFSAERTGGSVSTLTIQRTQQEDSAVYLCASSFESGNYEQYFGPGTRLTVT.

The chain's CDR3 is CASSEYSYNSPLHF. CDR3 coding DNA: TGTGCCAGCAGTGAATATTCCTATAATTCACCCCTCCACTTT. This chain links TRBV6-1 with TRBJ1-6; D ambiguous. Per the germline V gene, CDR1 is MNHNS and CDR2 is SASEGT. V was cut by 2 bases and J by 1 base, with 3 bases left in between. The CDR3 is made up of 14 amino acids.

The chain joins TRBV10-2 to TRBJ1-1; perhaps TRBD1 as D (6 bases). V lost 4 bases, J lost 1 base, and 10 bases lay in between. Germline V CDR1 and CDR2: WSHSY, SAAADI. The CDR3 consists of 14 residues. CDR3 sequence: CASSGQATNTEAFF. CDR3 nucleotide sequence: TGCGCCAGCAGTGGACAGGCGACGAACACTGAAGCTTTCTTT.

The chain joins TRBV7-3 to TRBJ2-3; a possible D gene is TRBD2 (6 bases). V lost 6 bases, J lost 2 bases, and 9 bases lay in between. Germline assignment: CDR1 SGHTA and CDR2 FQGTGA. The CDR3 has 13 residues. CDR3 region: CASSRDSTDTQYF. In DNA form, the CDR3 reads TGTGCCAGCAGTCGGGACTCCACAGATACGCAGTATTTT.

J is TRBJ1-6 and V is TRBV7-2; 7 nucleotides agree with TRBD1. Trimming removed 5 bases from V and 7 bases from J; junction bases left unmatched: 8. CDR3 size: 15 residues. CDR1 SGHTA and CDR2 FQGNSA come from the germline V gene. The CDR3 is CASSQVRDSNSPLHF. CDR3 nucleotides: TGTGCCAGCAGCCAAGTCCGGGACAGCAATTCACCCCTCCACTTT. Combining the CDR3 with reference TRBV7-2 and TRBJ1-6 gives the whole variable domain GAGVSQSPSNKVTEKGKDVELRCDPISGHTALYWYRQSLGQGLEFLIYFQGNSAPDKSGLPSDRFSAERTGGSVSTLTIQRTQQEDSAVYLCASSQVRDSNSPLHFGNGTRLTVT.

This rearrangement joins TRBV12-3 or TRBV12-4 to TRBJ2-1; D is unclear. V lost 7 bases, J lost 5 bases, and 9 bases lay in between. CDR3 size: 12 residues. Written as DNA, the CDR3 is TGTGCCAGCACCCCCCAAAACAATGAGCAGTTCTTC. This translates into CASTPQNNEQFF.

The chain links TRBV5-1 to TRBJ2-5, with D tentatively TRBD2 (6 bases). V was trimmed by 0 bases and J by 1 base, leaving 10 bases between them. The CDR3 totals 15 residues. Germline V lookup: CDR1 SGHRS, CDR2 YFSETQ. CDR3 bases: TGCGCCAGCAGCTTGGAGGCTAGCGCCCAAGAGACCCAGTACTTC. Its translation: CASSLEASAQETQYF.

This clone was observed once. CDR3 DNA: TGTGCCAGCAGAAAGGACAGGAGCTCCTATAATTCACCCCTCCACTTT. The encoded protein is CASRKDRSSYNSPLHF. The chain combines TRBV27 with TRBJ1-6; 7 nucleotides match TRBD1. CDR1 and CDR2 from the germline V gene are MNHEY and SMNVEV (reference sequence). The CDR3 length is 16 residues. The V gene end was trimmed by 6 bases and the J gene end by 0 bases; junction bases not matched to a gene: 5.

CDR3 region: CASSIMNRENSPLHF. CDR3 DNA sequence: TGTGCCAGTAGTATTATGAACAGGGAGAATTCACCCCTCCACTTT. The rearrangement uses TRBV19 and TRBJ1-6; D may be TRBD1 (6 bases). The CDR3 length is 15 residues. The V gene's germline CDR1 is LNHDA and CDR2 SQIVND (reference sequence). The V gene lost 3 bases and the J gene lost 7 bases, with 13 bases spanning the gap.

V gene TRBV11-2 combines with J gene TRBJ2-5, with D maybe TRBD1 (5 bases). This CDR3 region has 16 residues. V was cut by 1 base and J by 1 base, with 13 bases left in between. The germline CDR1 and CDR2 sequences are SGHAT and FQNNGV. Here the CDR3 DNA reads TGTGCCAGCAGCTTAGGTCCAGGGTATTCCCAAGAGACCCAGTACTTC. It codes for CASSLGPGYSQETQYF.

The rearrangement uses TRBV18 and TRBJ2-5, with D hard to call. Germline lookup yields CDR1 KGHSH and CDR2 LQKENI. The length of the CDR3 is 15 residues. Trimming pared 3 bases from V and 2 bases from J, leaving 13 bases between. CDR3: CASSPLRSSQETQYF. The CDR3 nucleotides read TGTGCCAGCTCACCCTTGCGGAGCAGTCAAGAGACCCAGTACTTC.

This chain connects TRBV18 to TRBJ1-5; 8 nucleotides line up with TRBD1. Germline CDR1 is KGHSH and CDR2 is LQKENI. V dropped 6 bases and J dropped 3; count of bases not matched to a gene: 7. The CDR3 has 15 residues. The CDR3 DNA sequence: TGTGCCAGCTCCCTTGACAGGGGCCCCAATCAGCCCCAGCATTTT. This translates into CASSLDRGPNQPQHF.